The 20 T cell receptor beta chains in this list originate from one sample, sequenced in a study of T cells in Graves' hyperthyroidism and ophthalmopathy. The investigators amplified TCR beta CDR3 regions from RNA transcripts. The HTBI primer set drove a first-round RT-PCR of the TCR CDR3. TCRdb re-derived calls from the multiplex PCR reads in MiXCR, one entry per CDR3 protein. The sample contains about 350,000 distinct CDR3 sequences, roughly 13% of which appear only once. Sequencing input: blood. The source is a woman aged 25 to 39 with Graves' hyperthyroidism.

This clonotype was counted a few times. This sequence joins TRBV10-2 and TRBJ2-2; D uncertain. The CDR3 runs 13 residues. CDR1 is WSHSY, CDR2 SAAADI, per germline. Trimming cost V 8 bases and J 0 bases, with 7 bases left between them. The CDR3 DNA follows: TGCGCCAGCCAGCGTCCGAACACCGGGGAGCTGTTTTTT. Translating gives CASQRPNTGELFF.

In its sample, this clonotype was seen many times. V and J are TRBV28 and TRBJ2-1, with D maybe TRBD2 (7 bases). Germline-derived CDR1 and CDR2 are MDHEN and SYDVKM. CDR3 length: 13 amino acids. The germline V and J ends were trimmed by 8 bases and 10 bases, with 18 bases remaining between them. The CDR3 is CASGGARGSEQFF. The DNA of the CDR3 is TGTGCCAGCGGGGGGGCCCGGGGATCGGAGCAGTTCTTC.

This clonotype was observed a few times. The chain couples TRBV3-1 to TRBJ2-1, with TRBD2 as a possible D gene (6 bases). The V and J ends lost 4 bases and 1 base respectively, with 14 bases between them. The CDR3 is 16 amino acids. CDR1 and CDR2 from the germline V gene are LGHDT and YNNKEL (reference sequence). The CDR3 DNA sequence: TGTGCCAGCAGCCCGAGGGACTTAGGGTCCTACAATGAGCAGTTCTTC. The encoded protein is CASSPRDLGSYNEQFF.

This clonotype was picked up many times. This chain links TRBV19 with TRBJ2-2; D unresolved. Per germline, CDR1 LNHDA and CDR2 SQIVND (reference sequence). This CDR3 has 14 residues. Trimming left V 6 bases short and J 8 bases short, with 16 bases between. In nucleotides, the CDR3 is TGTGCCAGTAGCCCTGTGCTCTATTTTGGGGAGCTGTTTTTT. Its translation is CASSPVLYFGELFF.

The rearrangement joins TRBV10-1 to TRBJ2-1; 8 bases agree with TRBD2. The junction had 7 bases not matched to a gene; V was cut back by 3 bases and J by 0 bases. The CDR3 runs to 17 residues. Germline V CDR1 and CDR2: WNHNN, SYGVQD (reference sequence). The CDR3 loop is CASSEPCGTSSYNEQFF. CDR3 sequence (DNA): TGCGCCAGCAGTGAACCATGCGGGACTAGCTCCTACAATGAGCAGTTCTTC.

This clonotype came up many times. In DNA, the CDR3 is TGTGCCAGCAGCGGACTGCCCTGGGTTGGCTACGAGCAGTACTTC. Translating it yields CASSGLPWVGYEQYF. J is TRBJ2-7 and V is TRBV28, with D perhaps TRBD2 (5 bases). The CDR3 has 15 residues. Germline V gene data show CDR1 as MDHEN and CDR2 as SYDVKM. Trimming shortened V by 6 bases and J by 3 bases, and 18 bases separated the two germline ends. Complete variable domain (other parts from reference TRBV28 and TRBJ2-7): DVKVTQSSRYLVKRTGEKVFLECVQDMDHENMFWYRQDPGLGLRLIYFSYDVKMKEKGDIPEGYSVSREKKERFSLILESASTNQTSMYLCASSGLPWVGYEQYFGPGTRLTVT.

This clonotype was seen ten or more times. The chain is built from TRBV9 and TRBJ1-1; maybe TRBD1 (5 bases). Per germline, CDR1 SGDLS and CDR2 YYNGEE. The CDR3 is made up of 15 amino acids. V dropped 0 bases and J dropped 1 base, with 10 bases sitting between them. The CDR3 DNA follows: TGTGCCAGCAGCGTAGATTCAGGGAGGAACACTGAAGCTTTCTTT. The encoded protein is CASSVDSGRNTEAFF.

This clonotype has a handful of counts. The chain carries TRBV27 and TRBJ1-1, with 8 bases lining up with TRBD1. With V trimmed by 3 bases and J by 1 base, 4 bases remained unmatched. The germline CDR1 and CDR2 sequences are MNHEY and SMNVEV (reference sequence). This CDR3 has 15 amino acids. The CDR3 DNA is TGTGCCAGCAGTTTGCTCGACAGGGGGAACACTGAAGCTTTCTTT. Translating it yields CASSLLDRGNTEAFF.

The rearrangement links TRBV20-1 to TRBJ2-6, with D perhaps matching TRBD1 (6 bases). The CDR3 sequence is 19 residues long. Trimming cost V 3 bases and J 4 bases, with 25 bases left between them. The germline CDR1 and CDR2 sequences are DFQATT and SNEGSKA (reference sequence). CDR3 region: CSASSLTGGAWVGANVLTF. The DNA of the CDR3 is TGCAGTGCTAGTTCGTTAACTGGGGGCGCATGGGTCGGGGCCAACGTCCTGACTTTC.

This clonotype was observed a handful of times. The chain employs TRBV7-6 and TRBJ2-2, with D unclear. CDR1 and CDR2 (germline): SGHVS, FNYEAQ. Trimming removed 3 bases from V and 4 bases from J, with 6 bases in between. This CDR3 comprises 13 residues. Here the CDR3 DNA reads TGTGCCAGCAGCTTCAAGGCCACCGGGGAGCTGTTTTTT. Encoded protein: CASSFKATGELFF.

This clonotype was seen at least ten times. The chain links TRBV12-3 or TRBV12-4 to TRBJ1-4; a possible D gene is TRBD1 (5 bases). CDR3 length: 14 residues. Trimming took 3 bases from V and 10 from J, leaving 15 bases between them. The DNA for the CDR3 is TGTGCCAGCAGTTTCGGGACCGCATACGGAAAACTGTTTTTT. Translation gives CASSFGTAYGKLFF.

There are many counts of this clonotype. J is TRBJ2-3 and V is TRBV15; D is unresolved. Per the germline V gene, CDR1 is LNHNV and CDR2 is YYDKDF (reference sequence). The CDR3 has 14 residues. The V end was cut by 0 bases, the J end by 4 bases, with 8 bases between. This CDR3 is CATSREVPADTQYF. CDR3 nucleotides: TGTGCCACCAGCAGAGAGGTTCCGGCAGATACGCAGTATTTT.

The chain employs TRBV4-1 and TRBJ1-6, with D unresolved. CDR3 length: 15 amino acids. CDR1 and CDR2 from the germline V gene are MGHRA and YSYEKL. V was clipped by 1 base and J by 5 bases, with 9 bases between them. CDR3 DNA sequence: TGCGCCAGCAGCCAAGCTTCGGGGAATAATTCACCCCTCCACTTT. Translated: CASSQASGNNSPLHF.

This clonotype was counted many times. The chain has TRBV12-3 or TRBV12-4 and TRBJ2-1; no clear D gene. Trimming removed 5 bases at V and 5 bases at J, with 7 bases between. This CDR3 is built from 12 residues. The CDR3 region is CASSPEHNEQFF. CDR3 DNA sequence: TGTGCCAGCAGTCCAGAACACAATGAGCAGTTCTTC.

This clonotype was seen repeatedly, ten times or more. The genes are TRBV10-3 and TRBJ1-3; D remains ambiguous. V was cut by 0 bases and J by 4 bases, with 16 bases left in between. The CDR3 has 17 amino acids. The V gene's germline CDR1 is ENHRY and CDR2 SYGVKD. The CDR3 sequence is CAISESQSGVAGNTIYF. The CDR3, as DNA: TGTGCCATCAGTGAGTCTCAGTCAGGAGTAGCCGGAAACACCATATATTTT.

This clonotype has a count of ten or more. The V and J genes are TRBV15 and TRBJ2-1; TRBD1 aligns across 10 bases. The V and J ends lost 6 bases and 8 bases, in that order; junction bases with no gene match: 7. Germline CDR1 and CDR2: LNHNV and YYDKDF (reference sequence). This CDR3 region has 14 residues. CDR3 sequence reads: CATRTDRGSHEQFF. The CDR3 DNA follows: TGTGCCACCAGAACGGACAGGGGGTCCCATGAGCAGTTCTTC.

CDR3 loop: CASSPQTPSSYNEQFF. The CDR3 DNA sequence: TGTGCCAGCAGCCCCCAAACACCTAGCTCCTACAATGAGCAGTTCTTC. The chain is built from TRBV7-9 and TRBJ2-1; no clear D gene. The CDR3 contains 16 residues. The ends were cut back, 5 bases at V and 0 bases at J, with 14 bases in the middle. Germline V lookup: CDR1 SEHNR, CDR2 FQNEAQ (reference sequence).

The chain is built from TRBV5-4 and TRBJ2-1; 11 nucleotides line up with TRBD1. V dropped 2 bases and J dropped 8; count of bases not matched to a gene: 6. CDR1 is SGHNT and CDR2 is YYREEE in the germline V gene (reference sequence). The CDR3 is made up of 15 amino acids. The CDR3 DNA reads as TGTGCCAGCAGCTTACCGGGACAGGGGGACGATGAGCAGTTCTTC. This gives the protein CASSLPGQGDDEQFF. Full variable domain (outside the CDR3, taken from reference TRBV5-4 and TRBJ2-1): ETGVTQSPTHLIKTRGQQVTLRCSSQSGHNTVSWYQQALGQGPQFIFQYYREEENGRGNFPPRFSGLQFPNYSSELNVNALELDDSALYLCASSLPGQGDDEQFFGPGTRLTVL.

This clonotype was recorded many times. The chain employs TRBV20-1 and TRBJ1-1; D gene unclear. CDR3 length: 12 residues. Trimming left V 0 bases short and J 4 bases short, with 6 bases between. In germline, CDR1 is DFQATT, CDR2 SNEGSKA (reference sequence). DNA of the CDR3: TGCAGTGCTAGAGATCCCAGCACTGAAGCTTTCTTT. It specifies CSARDPSTEAFF.

This clonotype was observed at least ten times. V usage is TRBV19 and J usage is TRBJ2-7, with TRBD1 matching over 7 bases. The CDR3 extends over 16 amino acids. V trimming: 5 bases; J trimming: 3 bases; junction bases outside the gene matches: 13. CDR1 and CDR2 (germline): LNHDA, SQIVND (reference sequence). The CDR3 sequence is CASSDPFRDSIYEQYF. In DNA, the CDR3 is TGTGCCAGTAGTGATCCCTTCCGGGACAGCATCTACGAGCAGTACTTC. Combining the CDR3 with reference TRBV19 and TRBJ2-7 gives the whole variable domain DGGITQSPKYLFRKEGQNVTLSCEQNLNHDAMYWYRQDPGQGLRLIYYSQIVNDFQKGDIAEGYSVSREKKESFPLTVTSAQKNPTAFYLCASSDPFRDSIYEQYFGPGTRLTVT.